This T cell receptor beta chain appears in the sequencing data of a study of blood T cell repertoires in COVID-19. Looking at the study overall: Sites across the United States, Italy and Spain contributed samples from acute and convalescent COVID-19. T cells, B-cell-depleted T cells, or PBMCs supplied cDNA or gDNA.

J gave up 4 bases and V 0 bases, and 4 bases lay outside the gene matches. CDR3 length equals 16 residues. The germline V gene encodes CDR1 SEHNR and CDR2 FQNEAQ (reference sequence). Authors' processing steps: Amplification with reference gene primers provided the estimates of nucleated cell counts. Measured with immunoSEQ multiplex PCR; TCRdb has only the in-frame clones, and not every one. The V and J calls and clone size were taken over from that table, and D and trimming were inferred from the DNA. The repertoire holds roughly 160,000 clones, with 86% as singletons. The chain links TRBV7-9 to TRBJ2-5; the match to TRBD2 covers 11 bases. The sequencing sample was made of peripheral blood. This receptor was obtained from a man aged 45-65 years with active or convalescent COVID-19. The CDR3 nucleotides read TGTGCCAGCAGCTTAGCTAGCGGGGGGGCCGGAGAGACCCAGTACTTC. It is translated as CASSLASGGAGETQYF.